The 11 T cell receptor beta chains in this list originate from one sample, sequenced in a study of blood T cell repertoires in COVID-19. Method: immunoSEQ multiplex PCR; TCRdb's copy keeps in-frame clones and lacks some. In the table there are some 200,000 clones, roughly 80% of which are singletons. Material: PBMCs or T cells enriched from blood (not recorded which). Receptors were obtained from a woman aged 40 to 50 with acute COVID-19.

This chain connects TRBV27 to TRBJ1-4, with TRBD1 as a possible D gene (6 bases). Germline CDR1 MNHEY, CDR2 SMNVEV (reference sequence). The V and J ends lost 6 bases and 7 bases respectively, with 12 bases between them. The CDR3 extends over 13 amino acids. CDR3 DNA sequence: TGTGCCAGCAGAAGGGGGGGAGGTGAAAAACTGTTTTTT. Translating gives CASRRGGGEKLFF.

V is TRBV7-9 and J is TRBJ2-5, with TRBD1 matching over 9 bases. The CDR3 extends over 15 amino acids. The ends lost 4 bases at V and 4 bases at J; junction bases unmatched: 7. Germline V gene sequence: CDR1 SEHNR, CDR2 FQNEAQ (reference sequence). The CDR3 sequence: CASSYEQGAGETQYF. CDR3 nucleotides: TGTGCCAGCAGCTACGAACAGGGGGCCGGAGAGACCCAGTACTTC.

In this sample, this clone turned up a few times. The V gene is TRBV2, the J gene TRBJ1-5; possible D gene TRBD1, 5 bases. This CDR3 comprises 13 residues. The germline V gene has CDR1 SNHLY and CDR2 FYNNEI. With 7 bases removed from V and 4 bases from J, the gap between germline ends came to 11 bases. As DNA, the CDR3 is TGTGCCAGCACGCGGGGGGAAAATCAGCCCCAGCATTTT. Translating it yields CASTRGENQPQHF.

The chain uses TRBV9 and TRBJ2-5; 9 bases agree with TRBD2. Trimming removed 0 bases from V and 5 bases from J; junction bases left unmatched: 8. The CDR3 runs 16 residues. In germline, CDR1 is SGDLS, CDR2 YYNGEE. CDR3 nucleotides: TGTGCCAGCAGCGTAGGGGTACTAGCGGGCGTCGAGACCCAGTACTTC. It encodes CASSVGVLAGVETQYF.

The chain has TRBV13 and TRBJ1-1, with 7 bases fitting TRBD1. CDR1 and CDR2 from the germline V gene are PRHDT and FYEKMQ (reference sequence). The ends lost 5 bases at V and 1 base at J; junction bases unmatched: 4. This CDR3 contains 14 residues. The CDR3 DNA reads TGTGCCAGCAGCGCTCGGACAGGGAACACTGAAGCTTTCTTT. It encodes CASSARTGNTEAFF.

The CDR3 sequence: CASSNRQGVNIHGYTF. CDR3 sequence (DNA): TGTGCCAGCAGTAACAGACAGGGAGTAAATATACATGGCTACACCTTC. The chain joins TRBV7-9 to TRBJ1-2, with 7 nucleotides matching TRBD1. CDR3 length: 16 residues. V shed 6 bases and J 6 bases; nucleotides not matched to a gene: 16. The germline gives CDR1 SEHNR, CDR2 FQNEAQ (reference sequence).

V is TRBV9 and J is TRBJ2-4; D gene uncertain. Trimming removed 0 bases from V and 11 bases from J, with 15 bases in between. There are 14 residues in the CDR3. The germline CDR1 and CDR2 sequences are SGDLS and YYNGEE. Here the CDR3 DNA reads TGTGCCAGCAGCGTAGATTACACAGTTTCGGTTCAGTACTTC. This translates into CASSVDYTVSVQYF. Full variable domain (remainder filled in from reference TRBV9 and TRBJ2-4): DSGVTQTPKHLITATGQRVTLRCSPRSGDLSVYWYQQSLDQGLQFLIQYYNGEERAKGNILERFSAQQFPDLHSELNLSSLELGDSALYFCASSVDYTVSVQYFGAGTRLSVL.

This clone was counted a single time. The chain links TRBV7-9 to TRBJ2-7, with 7 nucleotides matching TRBD1. Germline V CDR1 and CDR2: SEHNR, FQNEAQ (reference sequence). Trimming removed 3 bases from V and 6 bases from J; junction bases left unmatched: 2. CDR3 length equals 12 residues. The CDR3, as DNA: TGTGCCAGCAGCTTGACAGGGAGCGAGCAGTACTTC. This translates into CASSLTGSEQYF.

This clone occurred once. This chain joins TRBV7-2 and TRBJ1-1; TRBD1 is a possible D gene (5 bases). The CDR3 length is 13 residues. Trimming left V 5 bases short and J 1 base short, with 8 bases between. Looked up from germline, CDR1 is SGHTA and CDR2 is FQGNSA. The CDR3 region is CASSRQTNTEAFF. The CDR3 DNA is TGTGCCAGCAGCAGACAGACGAACACTGAAGCTTTCTTT.

The chain has TRBV18 and TRBJ1-6, with 9 bases fitting TRBD1. CDR1 KGHSH and CDR2 LQKENI come from the germline V gene. J was trimmed by 10 bases and V by 2 bases; bases with no gene match: 6. The CDR3 covers 15 residues. The CDR3 reads CASSPGTGTESPLHF. CDR3 DNA sequence: TGTGCCAGCTCACCAGGGACAGGGACAGAATCACCCCTCCACTTT.

The V call is TRBV5-5, the J call TRBJ1-1; D is ambiguous. The germline CDR1 and CDR2 sequences are SGHKS and YYEKEE (reference sequence). Trimming left V 2 bases short and J 2 bases short, with 4 bases between. This CDR3 region has 12 residues. The CDR3 bases are TGTGCCAGCAGCTTTGGCAACACTGAAGCTTTCTTT. Protein sequence: CASSFGNTEAFF.